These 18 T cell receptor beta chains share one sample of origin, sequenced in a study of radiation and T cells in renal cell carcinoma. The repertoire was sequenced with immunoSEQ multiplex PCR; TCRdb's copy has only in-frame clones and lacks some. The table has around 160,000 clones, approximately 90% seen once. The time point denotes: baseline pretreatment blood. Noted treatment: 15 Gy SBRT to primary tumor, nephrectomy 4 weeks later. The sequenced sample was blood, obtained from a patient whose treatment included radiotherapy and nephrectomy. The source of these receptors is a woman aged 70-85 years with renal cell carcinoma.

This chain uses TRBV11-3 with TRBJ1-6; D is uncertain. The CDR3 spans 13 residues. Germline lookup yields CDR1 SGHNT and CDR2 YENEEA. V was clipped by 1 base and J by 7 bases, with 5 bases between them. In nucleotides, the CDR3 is TGTGCCAGCAGCTTAGGGCGGAATTCACCCCTCCACTTT. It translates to CASSLGRNSPLHF.

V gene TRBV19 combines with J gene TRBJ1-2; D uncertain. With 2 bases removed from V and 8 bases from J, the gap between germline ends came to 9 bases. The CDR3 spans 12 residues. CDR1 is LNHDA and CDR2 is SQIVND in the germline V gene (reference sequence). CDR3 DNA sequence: TGTGCCAGTAGTATACCCGGTGGCGGCTACACCTTC. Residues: CASSIPGGGYTF.

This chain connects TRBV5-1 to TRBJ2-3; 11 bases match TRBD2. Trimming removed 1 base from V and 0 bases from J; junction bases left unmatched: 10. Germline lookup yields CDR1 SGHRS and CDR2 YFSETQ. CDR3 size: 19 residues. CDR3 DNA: TGCGCCAGCAGCTTGCCCCCAACGCGACTAGCGGGGAGCACAGATACGCAGTATTTT. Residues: CASSLPPTRLAGSTDTQYF.

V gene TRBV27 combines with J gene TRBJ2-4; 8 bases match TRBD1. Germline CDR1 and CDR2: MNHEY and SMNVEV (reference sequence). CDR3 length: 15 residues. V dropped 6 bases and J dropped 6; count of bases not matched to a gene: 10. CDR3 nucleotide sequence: TGTGCCAGCAGCCTAGACAGGGGTCGGGGAAACATTCAGTACTTC. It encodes CASSLDRGRGNIQYF.

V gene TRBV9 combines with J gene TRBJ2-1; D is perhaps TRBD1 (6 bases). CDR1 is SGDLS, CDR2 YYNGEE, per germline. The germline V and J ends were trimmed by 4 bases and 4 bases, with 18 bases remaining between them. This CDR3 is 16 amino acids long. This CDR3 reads CASSSTRTDIYNEQFF. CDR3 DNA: TGTGCCAGCAGCTCAACCCGGACAGACATTTACAATGAGCAGTTCTTC.

The CDR3 DNA is TGTGCCAGCAGCGTCAATGAGCAGTTCTTC. Translating gives CASSVNEQFF. This chain connects TRBV2 to TRBJ2-1; D is unclear. V lost 6 bases to trimming and J lost 6 bases, with 3 bases between them. Germline V CDR1 and CDR2: SNHLY, FYNNEI. The CDR3 has 10 amino acids.

CDR3 nucleotides: TGTGCCAGCAGCCTCGGACTAGCGGGGGGCAACACAGATACGCAGTATTTT. Encoded protein: CASSLGLAGGNTDTQYF. The gene calls are TRBV7-9 and TRBJ2-3, with 14 bases that match TRBD2. V shed 5 bases, J shed 2 bases, and the junction held 6 bases outside the gene matches. Germline values: CDR1 SEHNR, CDR2 FQNEAQ (reference sequence). CDR3 size: 17 residues.

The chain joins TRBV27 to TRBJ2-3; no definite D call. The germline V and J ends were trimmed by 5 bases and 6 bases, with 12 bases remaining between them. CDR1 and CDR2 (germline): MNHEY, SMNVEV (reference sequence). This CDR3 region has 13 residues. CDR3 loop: CASSRRRSDTQYF. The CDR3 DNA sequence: TGTGCCAGCAGTCGACGGAGATCGGATACGCAGTATTTT.

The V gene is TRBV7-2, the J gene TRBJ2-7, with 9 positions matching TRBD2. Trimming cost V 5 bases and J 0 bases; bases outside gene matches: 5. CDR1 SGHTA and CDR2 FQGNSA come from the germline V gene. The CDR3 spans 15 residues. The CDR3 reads CASSTTSGTSYEQYF. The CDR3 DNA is TGTGCCAGCAGCACGACTAGCGGTACCTCCTACGAGCAGTACTTC. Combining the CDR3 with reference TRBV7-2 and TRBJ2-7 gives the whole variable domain GAGVSQSPSNKVTEKGKDVELRCDPISGHTALYWYRQSLGQGLEFLIYFQGNSAPDKSGLPSDRFSAERTGGSVSTLTIQRTQQEDSAVYLCASSTTSGTSYEQYFGPGTRLTVT.

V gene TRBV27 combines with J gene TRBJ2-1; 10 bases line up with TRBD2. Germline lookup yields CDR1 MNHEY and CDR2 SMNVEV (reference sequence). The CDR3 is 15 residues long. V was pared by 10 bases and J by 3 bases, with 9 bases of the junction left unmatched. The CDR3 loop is CATRTASGGYNEQFF. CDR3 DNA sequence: TGTGCCACCCGAACCGCTAGCGGGGGCTACAATGAGCAGTTCTTC.

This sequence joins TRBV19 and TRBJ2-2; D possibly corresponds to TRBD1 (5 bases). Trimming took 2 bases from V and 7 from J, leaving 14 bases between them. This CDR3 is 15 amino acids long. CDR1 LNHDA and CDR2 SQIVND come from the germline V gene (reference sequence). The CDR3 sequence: CASSIKGRLSGELFF. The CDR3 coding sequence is TGTGCCAGTAGTATAAAGGGGCGCTTAAGCGGGGAGCTGTTTTTT.

Here the CDR3 DNA reads TGTGCCAGCAGCCGTAGGGACAGATCCTACGAGCAGTACTTC. Translating it yields CASSRRDRSYEQYF. J is TRBJ2-7 and V is TRBV7-3; 7 bases fit TRBD1. J was trimmed by 1 base and V by 5 bases; bases with no gene match: 5. Germline CDR1 and CDR2: SGHTA and FQGTGA. This CDR3 is built from 14 residues.

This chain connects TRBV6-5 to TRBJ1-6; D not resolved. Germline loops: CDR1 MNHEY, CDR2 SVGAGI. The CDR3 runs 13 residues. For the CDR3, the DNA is TGTGCGGCCCGGGGAGTGTTGGGTTCACCCCTCCACTTT. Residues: CAARGVLGSPLHF.

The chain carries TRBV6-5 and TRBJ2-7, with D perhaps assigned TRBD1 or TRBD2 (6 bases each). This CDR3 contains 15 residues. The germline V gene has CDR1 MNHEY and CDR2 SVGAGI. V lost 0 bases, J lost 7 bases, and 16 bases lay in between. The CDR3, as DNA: TGTGCCAGCAGTTACTCGATGGGGGCAGGGAGGGAGCAGTACTTC. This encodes CASSYSMGAGREQYF.

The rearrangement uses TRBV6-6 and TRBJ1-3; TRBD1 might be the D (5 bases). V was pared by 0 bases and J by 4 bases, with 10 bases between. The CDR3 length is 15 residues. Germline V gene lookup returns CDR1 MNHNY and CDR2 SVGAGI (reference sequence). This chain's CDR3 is CASSYSQGVGNTIYF. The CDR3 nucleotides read TGTGCCAGCAGTTACTCCCAAGGGGTCGGAAACACCATATATTTT.

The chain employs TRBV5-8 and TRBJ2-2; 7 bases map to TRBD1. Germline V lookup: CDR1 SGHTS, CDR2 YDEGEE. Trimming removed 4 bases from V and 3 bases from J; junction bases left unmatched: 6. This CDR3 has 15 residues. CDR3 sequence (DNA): TGTGCCAGCAGCCTACGACAGGGCCACACCGGGGAGCTGTTTTTT. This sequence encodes CASSLRQGHTGELFF. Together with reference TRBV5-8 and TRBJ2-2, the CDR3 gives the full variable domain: EAGVTQSPTHLIKTRGQQATLRCSPISGHTSVYWYQQALGLGLQFLLWYDEGEERNRGNFPPRFSGRQFPNYSSELNVNALELEDSALYLCASSLRQGHTGELFFGEGSRLTVL.

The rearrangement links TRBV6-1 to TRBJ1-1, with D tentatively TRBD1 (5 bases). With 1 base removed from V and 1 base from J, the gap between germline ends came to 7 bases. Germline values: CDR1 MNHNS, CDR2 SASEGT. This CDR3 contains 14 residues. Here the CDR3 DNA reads TGTGCCAGCAGTGAAGGGGGGTCGAACACTGAAGCTTTCTTT. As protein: CASSEGGSNTEAFF.

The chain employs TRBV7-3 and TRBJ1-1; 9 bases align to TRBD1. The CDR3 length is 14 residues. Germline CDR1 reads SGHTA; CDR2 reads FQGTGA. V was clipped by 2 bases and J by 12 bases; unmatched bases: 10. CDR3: CASSLVAGQGITFF. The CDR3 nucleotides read TGTGCCAGCAGCTTAGTCGCGGGACAGGGTATAACTTTCTTT.